One and the same sample provided the 30 T cell receptor beta chains below, sequenced in a study of cytomegalovirus exposure and HLA in healthy donors. PCR primers comprised 60 Vbeta and 13 Jbeta primers. Profiling relied on immunoSEQ multiplex PCR, and the TCRdb table lists in-frame clones only, not all of them. There are approximately 170,000 clones in the sample; approximately 84% occur only once, and around 2.6% lies in the top ten. Sequenced input: PBMCs. These receptors came from a man aged 30 to 45 in good health and CMV-seropositive.

This sequence joins TRBV29-1 and TRBJ2-2; TRBD2 matches 7 bases. The CDR3 has 14 residues. Germline V gene data show CDR1 as SQVTM and CDR2 as ANQGSEA. The J segment lost 7 bases and the V segment lost 2 bases, leaving 7 bases of the junction unmatched. CDR3 in amino acids: CSVELGGVHGELFF. Written as DNA, the CDR3 is TGCAGCGTTGAACTGGGGGGGGTCCACGGGGAGCTGTTTTTT.

The chain employs TRBV12-5 and TRBJ1-2; D is possibly TRBD1 (5 bases). The CDR3 contains 13 residues. The V gene lost 5 bases and the J gene lost 2 bases, with 9 bases spanning the gap. Germline CDR1 and CDR2: LGHNT and FRNRAP. The CDR3 DNA sequence: TGTGCTAGTGGTCCCGACAGCAACTATGGCTACACCTTC. Translated: CASGPDSNYGYTF.

A few counts support this clone. The V and J genes are TRBV6-1 and TRBJ2-7; possible D gene TRBD1, 5 bases. Germline CDR1 reads MNHNS; CDR2 reads SASEGT. V was clipped by 10 bases and J by 2 bases, with 15 bases between them. CDR3 size: 13 residues. CDR3 nucleotide sequence: TGTGCCACCTGGTTCAGGGATACCTACGAGCAGTACTTC. Amino acids: CATWFRDTYEQYF.

The J gene is TRBJ2-6, the V gene TRBV11-3, with 8 bases aligning to TRBD1. Germline V lookup: CDR1 SGHNT, CDR2 YENEEA. There are 15 residues in the CDR3. The ends lost 5 bases at V and 4 bases at J; junction bases unmatched: 4. CDR3 residues: CASSGQGSGANVLTF. The CDR3 DNA reads TGTGCCAGCAGCGGACAGGGCTCCGGGGCCAACGTCCTGACTTTC.

The J gene is TRBJ2-7, the V gene TRBV7-2, with D maybe TRBD2 (6 bases). V was pared by 4 bases and J by 0 bases, with 13 bases between. This CDR3 has 15 amino acids. Germline loops: CDR1 SGHTA, CDR2 FQGNSA. The CDR3 bases are TGTGCCAGCAGCTCGGGGCCGGGACTCTCCTACGAGCAGTACTTC. This codes for CASSSGPGLSYEQYF.

This chain uses TRBV11-2 with TRBJ1-2; no firm D call. The V end lost 2 bases, the J end lost 5 bases, and 9 bases lay between the germline ends. The germline gives CDR1 SGHAT, CDR2 FQNNGV. This CDR3 spans 13 amino acids. CDR3 nucleotides: TGTGCCAGCAGCTTATTGGCCTGGTATGGCTACACCTTC. Translated, it gives CASSLLAWYGYTF.

This clone has a handful of counts. The chain combines TRBV4-1 with TRBJ1-2, with no clear D. CDR3 length: 12 amino acids. The germline V gene encodes CDR1 MGHRA and CDR2 YSYEKL. V was trimmed by 0 bases and J by 5 bases, leaving 4 bases between them. The CDR3 loop is CASSQESYGYTF. In DNA form, the CDR3 reads TGCGCCAGCAGCCAAGAGTCATATGGCTACACCTTC.

With regard to this clone: Different DNA sequences within this sample yield the same CDR3. The chain employs TRBV7-2 and TRBJ1-5, with TRBD1 matching 7 bases. The CDR3 length is 13 residues. The junction had 0 bases not matched to a gene; V was cut back by 3 bases and J by 4 bases. Germline-derived CDR1 and CDR2 are SGHTA and FQGNSA. This CDR3 reads CASSLGQNQPQHF. The CDR3 DNA reads as TGTGCCAGCAGCTTGGGACAGAATCAGCCCCAGCATTTT.

V usage is TRBV6-4 and J usage is TRBJ2-1, with D possibly matching TRBD2 (5 bases). V gave up 4 bases and J gave up 1 base, with 5 bases separating them. The CDR3 has 13 amino acids. CDR1 and CDR2 (germline): MRHNA, SNTAGT. The CDR3 spells CASSAGSYNEQFF. The CDR3 coding sequence is TGTGCCAGCAGTGCGGGATCCTACAATGAGCAGTTCTTC.

This clone was counted between two and nine times. In DNA, the CDR3 is TGTGCCAGCACCCGGACTAGCGGGAGGCCAGATACGCAGTATTTT. Translating it yields CASTRTSGRPDTQYF. J is TRBJ2-3 and V is TRBV25-1; 14 nucleotides match TRBD2. Germline V gene lookup returns CDR1 MGHDK and CDR2 SYGVNS. V lost 7 bases to trimming and J lost 4 bases; unmatched junction nucleotides: 4. The CDR3 is made up of 15 amino acids.

The V gene is TRBV6-1, the J gene TRBJ1-4; 11 bases line up with TRBD1. The CDR3 is 14 amino acids. Germline CDR1 MNHNS, CDR2 SASEGT. The ends lost 4 bases at V and 8 bases at J; junction bases unmatched: 3. CDR3 sequence: CASSVRDRGEKLFF. The CDR3 DNA sequence: TGTGCCAGCAGTGTTAGGGACAGGGGGGAAAAACTGTTTTTT.

The rearrangement links TRBV7-9 to TRBJ1-1; D may be TRBD1 (5 bases). CDR1 and CDR2 (germline): SEHNR, FQNEAQ (reference sequence). The CDR3 is 11 amino acids. The V end lost 5 bases, the J end lost 8 bases, and 9 bases lay between the germline ends. The CDR3 loop is CASSQDREAFF. CDR3 nucleotide sequence: TGTGCCAGCAGCCAAGACAGAGAAGCTTTCTTT.

The genes are TRBV4-3 and TRBJ2-1; TRBD2 aligns across 9 bases. Germline trimming cut 0 bases from V and 2 bases from J; bases unmatched to any gene: 5. The CDR3 consists of 17 residues. The germline V gene encodes CDR1 LGHNA and CDR2 YSLEER. Here the CDR3 reads CASSQDRLAGTYNEQFF. CDR3 coding DNA: TGCGCCAGCAGCCAAGATCGGCTAGCGGGAACCTACAATGAGCAGTTCTTC.

V is TRBV19 and J is TRBJ2-1, with TRBD2 matching 15 bases. CDR1 and CDR2 (germline): LNHDA, SQIVND (reference sequence). With V trimmed by 0 bases and J by 9 bases, 12 bases remained unmatched. There are 19 residues in the CDR3. The CDR3 coding sequence is TGTGCCAGTAGTATAGATCCTCGGGGGACTAGCGGGAGGTACCTTGAGCAGTTCTTC. This gives the protein CASSIDPRGTSGRYLEQFF. The full variable domain, rest sourced from reference TRBV19 and TRBJ2-1, is DGGITQSPKYLFRKEGQNVTLSCEQNLNHDAMYWYRQDPGQGLRLIYYSQIVNDFQKGDIAEGYSVSREKKESFPLTVTSAQKNPTAFYLCASSIDPRGTSGRYLEQFFGPGTRLTVL.

The CDR3 DNA reads TGTGCCAGCAGCGACGACAGGGCTAATCTAATTGGGGAAAACATTCAGTACTTC. Its translation is CASSDDRANLIGENIQYF. The V and J genes are TRBV7-2 and TRBJ2-4; 7 bases line up with TRBD1. V was clipped by 5 bases and J by 5 bases; unmatched bases: 18. Germline V gene sequence: CDR1 SGHTA, CDR2 FQGNSA. The CDR3 consists of 18 residues. Variable domain in full (rest from reference TRBV7-2 and TRBJ2-4): GAGVSQSPSNKVTEKGKDVELRCDPISGHTALYWYRQSLGQGLEFLIYFQGNSAPDKSGLPSDRFSAERTGGSVSTLTIQRTQQEDSAVYLCASSDDRANLIGENIQYFGAGTRLSVL.

The chain links TRBV5-6 to TRBJ2-3; D perhaps matches TRBD2 (5 bases). V lost 5 bases to trimming and J lost 2 bases, with 12 bases between them. CDR1 and CDR2 (germline): SGHDT, YYEEEE. The CDR3 length is 14 residues. CDR3 region: CASRGKADTDTQYF. CDR3 DNA: TGTGCCAGCAGGGGGAAAGCGGACACAGATACGCAGTATTTT.

V gene TRBV5-1 combines with J gene TRBJ2-2; 11 nucleotides agree with TRBD2. The trim removed 4 bases at V and 2 bases at J, leaving 19 bases unmatched. CDR1 and CDR2 from the germline V gene are SGHRS and YFSETQ. The CDR3 covers 21 residues. This CDR3 is CASSPDSLRVLAGVNTGELFF. The DNA of the CDR3 is TGCGCCAGCAGCCCGGACAGTCTGCGTGTACTAGCGGGAGTTAACACCGGGGAGCTGTTTTTT.

For this clone: One end of the junction fails to match germline, which may point to a read error. This rearrangement joins TRBV7-9 to TRBJ2-1, with 7 bases lining up with TRBD2. Germline lookup yields CDR1 SEHNR and CDR2 FQNEAQ (reference sequence). CDR3 length: 16 residues. The CDR3 nucleotides read TGTTCCAGCAGCTCAGGACTAGTTCTGGCGGGTCATGAGCAGTTCTTC. Its protein is CSSSSGLVLAGHEQFF. Together with reference TRBV7-9 and TRBJ2-1, the CDR3 gives the full variable domain: DTGVSQNPRHKITKRGQNVTFRCDPISEHNRLYWYRQTLGQGPEFLTYFQNEAQLEKSRLLSDRFSAERPKGSFSTLEIQRTEQGDSAMYLCSSSSGLVLAGHEQFFGPGTRLTVL.

To note about this clone: Other DNA sequences in this sample translate to the same CDR3. This sequence joins TRBV7-2 and TRBJ1-4; D may be TRBD1 (6 bases). The CDR3 totals 12 residues. The germline CDR1 and CDR2 sequences are SGHTA and FQGNSA. Trimming pared 5 bases from V and 8 bases from J, leaving 9 bases between. CDR3 sequence reads: CASSPQGEKLFF. CDR3 in DNA: TGTGCCAGCAGCCCCCAGGGGGAAAAACTGTTTTTT.

V gene TRBV7-2 combines with J gene TRBJ2-3, with D unresolved. The V and J ends lost 2 bases and 8 bases respectively, with 14 bases between them. Germline loops: CDR1 SGHTA, CDR2 FQGNSA. This CDR3 is built from 14 residues. CDR3 DNA: TGTGCCAGCAGCTTAAAGCTCCGGGTAGCTACGCAGTATTTT. Encoded protein: CASSLKLRVATQYF.

The chain uses TRBV5-6 and TRBJ1-5; the match to TRBD1 covers 8 bases. The V gene's germline CDR1 is SGHDT and CDR2 YYEEEE. With V trimmed by 4 bases and J by 3 bases, 3 bases remained unmatched. The CDR3 has 14 amino acids. CDR3 sequence (DNA): TGTGCCAGCAGCGGACAGGGAACCAATCAGCCCCAGCATTTT. Protein: CASSGQGTNQPQHF.

V is TRBV6-5 and J is TRBJ2-2; D remains unclear. Deletions cut 10 bases from V and 1 base from J, with 13 bases between. This CDR3 contains 14 residues. The germline CDR1 and CDR2 sequences are MNHEY and SVGAGI. Written as DNA, the CDR3 is TGTGCCACTGCCTTTGGGCAGAACACCGGGGAGCTGTTTTTT. It is translated as CATAFGQNTGELFF.

The gene calls are TRBV7-9 and TRBJ2-3; TRBD2 matches at 8 bases. V was clipped by 5 bases and J by 4 bases; unmatched bases: 2. This CDR3 spans 13 amino acids. Germline V gene sequence: CDR1 SEHNR, CDR2 FQNEAQ (reference sequence). CDR3: CASSPGGADTQYF. CDR3 sequence (DNA): TGTGCCAGCAGCCCCGGGGGGGCAGATACGCAGTATTTT. The variable domain in full, with the rest retrieved from reference TRBV7-9 and TRBJ2-3, is DTGVSQNPRHKITKRGQNVTFRCDPISEHNRLYWYRQTLGQGPEFLTYFQNEAQLEKSRLLSDRFSAERPKGSFSTLEIQRTEQGDSAMYLCASSPGGADTQYFGPGTRLTVL.

This chain connects TRBV19 to TRBJ2-2, with D possibly being TRBD2 (6 bases). The ends were cut back, 5 bases at V and 6 bases at J, with 16 bases in the middle. This CDR3 has 15 residues. The germline V gene has CDR1 LNHDA and CDR2 SQIVND (reference sequence). Written as DNA, the CDR3 is TGTGCCAGTAGTGTAACGGGGGTCGGTGCCGGGGAGCTGTTTTTT. Encoded protein: CASSVTGVGAGELFF.

V and J are TRBV6-4 and TRBJ1-1; D possibly corresponds to TRBD1 (6 bases). The CDR3 loop spans 14 amino acids. The germline gives CDR1 MRHNA, CDR2 SNTAGT. Between the trimmed V and J ends, which lost 6 bases and 4 bases, there was a span of 15 bases. The CDR3 loop is CASREQGWVTEAFF. The CDR3 DNA sequence: TGTGCCAGCAGAGAACAGGGTTGGGTCACTGAAGCTTTCTTT.

The rearrangement links TRBV4-3 to TRBJ2-3, with 7 bases aligning to TRBD2. This CDR3 has 14 amino acids. J gave up 5 bases and V 0 bases, and 2 bases lay outside the gene matches. CDR1 and CDR2 from the germline V gene are LGHNA and YSLEER. CDR3 in amino acids: CASSQDGRVDTQYF. CDR3 DNA sequence: TGCGCCAGCAGCCAAGATGGGAGGGTAGATACGCAGTATTTT.

This clone was detected only a few times. The gene calls are TRBV16 and TRBJ1-4, with 7 bases fitting TRBD1. V shed 2 bases, J shed 8 bases, and the junction held 8 bases outside the gene matches. The CDR3 sequence is 15 residues long. Germline-derived CDR1 and CDR2 are KGHSY and FQNENV. The CDR3 here is CASSQGQGEKEKLFF. DNA of the CDR3: TGTGCCAGCAGCCAAGGTCAGGGGGAGAAGGAAAAACTGTTTTTT.

The chain has TRBV20-1 and TRBJ2-1; D call uncertain. Per the germline V gene, CDR1 is DFQATT and CDR2 is SNEGSKA (reference sequence). The CDR3 is 11 residues long. Deletions cut 5 bases from V and 4 bases from J, with 6 bases between. Here the CDR3 reads CSASPYNEQFF. The CDR3 DNA follows: TGCAGTGCTTCCCCATACAATGAGCAGTTCTTC.

V and J are TRBV10-3 and TRBJ2-7, with 7 bases identical to TRBD2. Germline V CDR1 and CDR2: ENHRY, SYGVKD. Trimming removed 8 bases from V and 3 bases from J; junction bases left unmatched: 1. CDR3 size: 11 residues. CDR3 loop: CAIGGGYEQYF. CDR3 nucleotide sequence: TGTGCCATCGGGGGGGGCTACGAGCAGTACTTC.

The chain has TRBV5-8 and TRBJ1-2; D not resolved. Germline V gene sequence: CDR1 SGHTS, CDR2 YDEGEE. V was clipped by 2 bases and J by 4 bases, with 6 bases between them. The CDR3 length is 12 residues. The chain's CDR3 is CASSFEAYGYTF. The CDR3 DNA reads as TGTGCCAGCAGCTTCGAAGCCTATGGCTACACCTTC.